The clone carrying this T cell receptor (beta chain) was picked up a small number of times. The source of the sample is a study of blood T cells in healthy people across ages. V lost 6 bases and J 1 base, leaving 15 bases between the germline ends. The CDR3 has 15 residues. Germline V gene data show CDR1 as LGHDT and CDR2 as YNNKEL (reference sequence). A second PCR, run for roughly 7 to 11 cycles, used a sample-barcoded 5' primer plus a J-beta primer mix. In TCRdb, the 5' RACE reads were re-called with MiXCR into one record per CDR3 protein. The sample has roughly 1,500,000 distinct CDR3 sequences; around 39% are singletons.

The receptor's source is a woman aged 18 to 35 in good health. What was sequenced was blood. This chain uses TRBV3-1 with TRBJ2-5; D not certain. The CDR3 sequence: CASRPLQNPQETQYF. The CDR3 DNA is TGTGCCAGCAGACCCCTACAGAACCCCCAAGAGACCCAGTACTTC.